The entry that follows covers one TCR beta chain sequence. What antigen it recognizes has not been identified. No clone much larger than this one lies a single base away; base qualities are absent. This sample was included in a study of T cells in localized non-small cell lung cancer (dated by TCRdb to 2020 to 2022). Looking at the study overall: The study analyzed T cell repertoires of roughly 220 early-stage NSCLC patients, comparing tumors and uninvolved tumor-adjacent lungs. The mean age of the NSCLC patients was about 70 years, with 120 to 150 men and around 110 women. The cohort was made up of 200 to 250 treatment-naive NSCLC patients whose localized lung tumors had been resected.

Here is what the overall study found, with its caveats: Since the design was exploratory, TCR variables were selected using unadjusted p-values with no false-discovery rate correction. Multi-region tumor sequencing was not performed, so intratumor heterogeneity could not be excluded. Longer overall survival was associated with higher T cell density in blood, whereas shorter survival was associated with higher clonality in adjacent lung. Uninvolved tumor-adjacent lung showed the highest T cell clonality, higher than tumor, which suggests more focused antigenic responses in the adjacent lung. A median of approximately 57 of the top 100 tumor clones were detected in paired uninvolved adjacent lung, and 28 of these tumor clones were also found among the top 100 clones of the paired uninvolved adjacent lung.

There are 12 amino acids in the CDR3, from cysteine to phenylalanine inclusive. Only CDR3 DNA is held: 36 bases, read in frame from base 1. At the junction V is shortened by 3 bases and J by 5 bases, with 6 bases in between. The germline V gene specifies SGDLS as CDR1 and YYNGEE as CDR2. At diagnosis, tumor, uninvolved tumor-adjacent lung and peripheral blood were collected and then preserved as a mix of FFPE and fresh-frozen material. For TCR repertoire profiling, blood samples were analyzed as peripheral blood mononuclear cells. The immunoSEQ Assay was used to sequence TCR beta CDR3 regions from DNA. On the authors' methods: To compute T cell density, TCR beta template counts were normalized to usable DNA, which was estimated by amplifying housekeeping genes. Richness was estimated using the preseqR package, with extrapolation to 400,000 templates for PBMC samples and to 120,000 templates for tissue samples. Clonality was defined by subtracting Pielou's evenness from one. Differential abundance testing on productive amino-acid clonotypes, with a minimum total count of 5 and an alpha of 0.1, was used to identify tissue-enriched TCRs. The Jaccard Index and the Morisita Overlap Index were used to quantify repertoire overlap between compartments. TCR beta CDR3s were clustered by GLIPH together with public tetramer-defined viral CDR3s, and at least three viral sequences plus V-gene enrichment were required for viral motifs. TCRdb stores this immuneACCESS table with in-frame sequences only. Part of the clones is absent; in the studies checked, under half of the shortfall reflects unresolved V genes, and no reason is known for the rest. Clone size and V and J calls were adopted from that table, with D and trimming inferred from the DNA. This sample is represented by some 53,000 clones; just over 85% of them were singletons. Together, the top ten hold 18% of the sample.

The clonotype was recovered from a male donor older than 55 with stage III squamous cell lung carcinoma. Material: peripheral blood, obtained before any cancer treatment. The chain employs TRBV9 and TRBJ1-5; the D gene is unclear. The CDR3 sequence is CASSGYYQPQHF. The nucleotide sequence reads TGTGCCAGCAGCGGCTATTATCAGCCCCAGCATTTT.